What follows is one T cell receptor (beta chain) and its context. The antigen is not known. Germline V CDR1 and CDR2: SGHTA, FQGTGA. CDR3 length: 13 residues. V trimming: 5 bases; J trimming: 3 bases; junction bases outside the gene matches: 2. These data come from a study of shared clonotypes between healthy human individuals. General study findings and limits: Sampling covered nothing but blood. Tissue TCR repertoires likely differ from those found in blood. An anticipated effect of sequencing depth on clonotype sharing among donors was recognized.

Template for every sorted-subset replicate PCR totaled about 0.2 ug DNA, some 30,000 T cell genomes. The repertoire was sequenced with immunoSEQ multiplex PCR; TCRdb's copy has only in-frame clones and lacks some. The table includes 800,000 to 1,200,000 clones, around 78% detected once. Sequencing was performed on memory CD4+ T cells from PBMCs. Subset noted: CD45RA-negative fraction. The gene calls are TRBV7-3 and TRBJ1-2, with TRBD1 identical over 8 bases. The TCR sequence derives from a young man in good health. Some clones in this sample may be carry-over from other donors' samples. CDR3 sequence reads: CASSGGQDYGYTF. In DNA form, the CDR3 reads TGTGCCAGCAGCGGGGGACAGGACTATGGCTACACCTTC. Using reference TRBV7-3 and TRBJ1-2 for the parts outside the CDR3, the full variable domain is GAGVSQTPSNKVTEKGKYVELRCDPISGHTALYWYRQSLGQGPEFLIYFQGTGAADDSGLPNDRFFAVRPEGSVSTLKIQRTERGDSAVYLCASSGGQDYGYTFGSGTRLTVV.